The 8 T cell receptor beta chains below all came from one sample that was sequenced in a study of cytomegalovirus exposure and HLA in healthy donors (dated by TCRdb to about 2017). Library method: the immunoSEQ multiplex PCR assay. For the multiplex PCR, a mixture combining 60 forward primers for TCR Vbeta segments and 13 reverse primers for TCR Jbeta segments was used. Here the immuneACCESS table is served through TCRdb, limited to in-frame sequences with V and J called. Missing clones are a known gap in these copies; in checked studies unresolved V genes cover under half, and the rest lacks a known reason. The sample contains 150,000 or so clones, 73% of them found a single time. The ten largest make up approximately 1.8% of the sample. The sequencing input was PBMCs. The receptors derive from a woman aged 18-30 years in good health and CMV-seronegative.

This sequence joins TRBV19 and TRBJ1-5, with TRBD1 matching over 8 bases. The trim removed 5 bases at V and 2 bases at J, leaving 5 bases unmatched. The length of the CDR3 is 15 residues. Germline V gene sequence: CDR1 LNHDA, CDR2 SQIVND (reference sequence). This CDR3 is CASSVDREGNQPQHF. CDR3 coding DNA: TGTGCCAGTAGTGTGGACAGGGAGGGCAATCAGCCCCAGCATTTT.

V usage is TRBV5-1 and J usage is TRBJ2-5; D may be TRBD1 (8 bases). The CDR3 has 15 amino acids. V lost 4 bases and J 5 bases, leaving 18 bases between the germline ends. CDR1 and CDR2 from the germline V gene are SGHRS and YFSETQ. Here the CDR3 reads CASSPGTGLGETQYF. Written as DNA, the CDR3 is TGCGCCAGCAGCCCGGGGACAGGACTAGGGGAGACCCAGTACTTC.

The chain employs TRBV5-6 and TRBJ1-1, with D possibly matching TRBD1 (6 bases). This CDR3 contains 14 residues. Germline V gives CDR1 SGHDT, CDR2 YYEEEE. V lost 4 bases and J 4 bases, leaving 14 bases between the germline ends. Here the CDR3 reads CASSQGHQSTEAFF. The CDR3 DNA reads TGTGCCAGCAGCCAGGGACACCAGAGCACTGAAGCTTTCTTT.

This clone showed up just a few times. V usage is TRBV2 and J usage is TRBJ1-2; perhaps TRBD1 as D (6 bases). The CDR3 consists of 17 residues. Germline CDR1 SNHLY, CDR2 FYNNEI. Trimming removed 3 bases from V and 4 bases from J, with 21 bases in between. CDR3 coding DNA: TGTGCCAGCAGTGAGGGGGCCGGACAGCCTCCGGGCTATGGCTACACCTTC. Translating gives CASSEGAGQPPGYGYTF.

V and J are TRBV19 and TRBJ2-7; D might be TRBD2 (5 bases). The germline gives CDR1 LNHDA, CDR2 SQIVND (reference sequence). This CDR3 spans 14 amino acids. V dropped 6 bases and J dropped 0 bases, with 12 bases sitting between them. For the CDR3, the DNA is TGTGCCAGTAGCGAGAGCGGCCACTCCTACGAGCAGTACGTC. Translation: CASSESGHSYEQYV.

This chain uses TRBV9 with TRBJ2-7; 7 positions match TRBD1. This CDR3 is built from 16 residues. J was trimmed by 0 bases and V by 3 bases; bases with no gene match: 9. The germline V gene has CDR1 SGDLS and CDR2 YYNGEE. The CDR3 spells CASSDSSDRPSYEQYF. In DNA, the CDR3 is TGTGCCAGCAGCGATAGTTCGGACAGGCCCTCCTACGAGCAGTACTTC.

The chain employs TRBV15 and TRBJ1-6, with unresolved D. The germline V gene has CDR1 LNHNV and CDR2 YYDKDF (reference sequence). Trimming shortened V by 1 base and J by 9 bases, and 19 bases separated the two germline ends. The CDR3 covers 17 residues. CDR3 protein: CATSRGEFWTGTSPLHF. In nucleotides, the CDR3 is TGTGCCACCAGCAGAGGGGAATTTTGGACGGGAACTTCACCCCTCCACTTT.

Concerning this clone itself: Germline and junction disagree at one end, which may indicate a read error. The rearrangement links TRBV7-9 to TRBJ2-7; no clear D gene. The germline V gene has CDR1 SEHNR and CDR2 FQNEAQ (reference sequence). This CDR3 region has 13 residues. Here the CDR3 reads CSSSLGSVYEQYF. The CDR3 region has the DNA TGTTCCAGCAGCTTAGGATCAGTCTACGAGCAGTACTTC.